The 5 T cell receptor beta chains below all came from one sample that was sequenced in a study of STAT5B mutations in CD4+ large granular lymphocyte leukemia (dated by TCRdb to between 2022 and 2023). Library creation used the immunoSEQ multiplex PCR assay. What TCRdb holds here is the immuneACCESS table cut down to in-frame rearrangements. Part of the clones is not present; checked against another copy, under half of the missing clones reflect an unresolved V gene, and the others are unexplained. The sample table contains more than 30,000 clones; only one count was recorded for about 88% of them. The top ten hold roughly 0.43% of the sample. The sample consisted of CD4+ T cells from blood buffy coats. The receptors originated from a human donor in good health.

The chain joins TRBV6-1 to TRBJ2-3, with 8 bases lining up with TRBD1. This CDR3 is built from 13 residues. In germline, CDR1 is MNHNS, CDR2 SASEGT. With 7 bases clipped from V and 6 bases from J, the junction kept 6 bases outside the gene matches. The CDR3 nucleotides read TGTGCCAGCATAAAGACAGGGGTGGATACGCAGTATTTT. Amino acid sequence: CASIKTGVDTQYF.

This chain uses TRBV12-5 with TRBJ2-2, with 7 bases that match TRBD2. J gave up 0 bases and V 6 bases, and 1 base lay outside the gene matches. This CDR3 has 14 residues. Germline lookup yields CDR1 LGHNT and CDR2 FRNRAP. CDR3 DNA: TGTGCTAGTGGGAGCGGGGCGAACACCGGGGAGCTGTTTTTT. It specifies CASGSGANTGELFF.

J is TRBJ1-2 and V is TRBV12-5, with TRBD1 identical over 7 bases. This CDR3 contains 15 residues. Germline CDR1 LGHNT, CDR2 FRNRAP. V shed 1 base, J shed 5 bases, and the junction held 7 bases outside the gene matches. This CDR3 is CASGLDRGEVYGYTF. The CDR3 DNA sequence: TGTGCTAGTGGTTTGGACAGGGGAGAGGTGTATGGCTACACCTTC.

The DNA of the CDR3 is TGTGCCAGCAGTATACTTAATAAATGGGAGAACCGGACAGGGGGCTATGGCTACACCTTC. This gives the protein CASSILNKWENRTGGYGYTF. The chain joins TRBV21-1 to TRBJ1-2; the table's D call, TRBD1, has no DNA check behind it. TRBV21-1 is a pseudogene segment. The CDR3 contains 20 residues.

This chain uses TRBV19 with TRBJ1-4; 8 bases are a match to TRBD1. CDR1 and CDR2 from the germline V gene are LNHDA and SQIVND (reference sequence). The CDR3 covers 15 residues. The trim removed 6 bases at V and 7 bases at J, leaving 10 bases unmatched. This chain's CDR3 is CASSQTSGGGEKLFF. CDR3 nucleotides: TGTGCCAGTAGCCAGACCTCAGGGGGCGGTGAAAAACTGTTTTTT. The full variable domain, rest sourced from reference TRBV19 and TRBJ1-4, is DGGITQSPKYLFRKEGQNVTLSCEQNLNHDAMYWYRQDPGQGLRLIYYSQIVNDFQKGDIAEGYSVSREKKESFPLTVTSAQKNPTAFYLCASSQTSGGGEKLFFGSGTQLSVL.